The 25 T cell receptor beta chains in this list originate from one sample, sequenced in a study of blood T cell repertoires in COVID-19. The repertoire was sequenced with immunoSEQ multiplex PCR; TCRdb's copy has only in-frame clones and lacks some. The top ten clones hold 2.4% of a sample with some 140,000 clones, around 80% of them seen once. Sequencing was done on a sample of PBMCs or T cells enriched from blood (not recorded which). Receptors were obtained from a man between 35 and 55 years old with acute COVID-19.

V is TRBV28 and J is TRBJ2-3; 9 bases agree with TRBD2. Looked up from germline, CDR1 is MDHEN and CDR2 is SYDVKM. The CDR3 is made up of 17 amino acids. The junction had 17 bases not matched to a gene; V was cut back by 8 bases and J by 5 bases. The CDR3 DNA is TGTGCCAGCTTACCCACGGCGGGAGGGCCTCGAGAAGATACGCAGTATTTT. The encoded protein is CASLPTAGGPREDTQYF.

This clone was recorded a few times. The chain couples TRBV10-3 to TRBJ2-7; 11 nucleotides match TRBD1. The ends lost 2 bases at V and 3 bases at J; junction bases unmatched: 12. CDR1 and CDR2 (germline): ENHRY, SYGVKD. This CDR3 comprises 18 residues. CDR3 residues: CAISEPPGSDRGHYEQYF. The CDR3 DNA is TGTGCCATCAGTGAGCCTCCCGGGTCGGACAGGGGGCACTACGAGCAGTACTTC.

In its sample, this clone was seen a few times. This chain links TRBV28 with TRBJ2-4; 8 bases fit TRBD2. V lost 5 bases to trimming and J lost 8 bases; unmatched junction nucleotides: 11. The CDR3 covers 15 residues. In germline, CDR1 is MDHEN, CDR2 SYDVKM. CDR3 sequence (DNA): TGTGCCAGCAGTCCTCCGGGGGCGGGAGGAGACATTCAGTACTTC. As protein: CASSPPGAGGDIQYF.

The chain couples TRBV3-1 (or the pseudogene TRBV3-2) to TRBJ2-7; 7 bases are a match to TRBD2. J gave up 8 bases and V 4 bases, and 14 bases lay outside the gene matches. Germline-derived CDR1 and CDR2 are LGHDT and YNNKEL (reference sequence). The CDR3 has 15 residues. The CDR3 DNA sequence: TGTGCCAGCAGCCGTGGGGGGGACGGCCAGGAGCAGCAGTACTTC. Its translation: CASSRGGDGQEQQYF.

Only a few counts were recorded for this clone. This chain uses TRBV11-2 with TRBJ1-4, with D unclear. CDR3 size: 15 residues. Trimming removed 7 bases at V and 0 bases at J, with 12 bases between. Germline V gene sequence: CDR1 SGHAT, CDR2 FQNNGV. CDR3 DNA: TGTGCCAGCACCCACTACCGTGCAACTAATGAAAAACTGTTTTTT. It specifies CASTHYRATNEKLFF.

The chain carries TRBV2 and TRBJ2-7; 11 bases agree with TRBD1. Germline CDR1 is SNHLY and CDR2 is FYNNEI. The CDR3 sequence is 16 residues long. V trimming: 6 bases; J trimming: 0 bases; junction bases outside the gene matches: 7. CDR3 nucleotides: TGTGCCAGCAGGATCCACGGGACAGGGGGCTCCTACGAGCAGTACTTC. It codes for CASRIHGTGGSYEQYF.

The CDR3: CASSSSGISTDTQYF. The CDR3 nucleotides are TGTGCCAGCAGTTCTAGCGGGATAAGCACAGATACGCAGTATTTT. The V and J genes are TRBV7-3 and TRBJ2-3, with 9 bases lining up with TRBD2. This CDR3 has 15 amino acids. Germline V lookup: CDR1 SGHTA, CDR2 FQGTGA. The trim removed 6 bases at V and 0 bases at J, leaving 4 bases unmatched.

In this sample, this clone turned up once. The CDR3 nucleotides read TGTGCCAGCAGCCAGGCCGGGACAGGGGGCAACGGCTACACCTTC. Encoded protein: CASSQAGTGGNGYTF. The chain carries TRBV4-2 and TRBJ1-2; 12 positions match TRBD1. Per germline, CDR1 LGHNA and CDR2 YNFKEQ. V lost 3 bases, J lost 8 bases, and 7 bases stayed unmatched. The CDR3 runs 15 residues.

The sample holds a few counts of this clone. The chain is built from TRBV15 and TRBJ1-2, with D tentatively TRBD1 (6 bases). Germline assignment: CDR1 LNHNV and CDR2 YYDKDF (reference sequence). The CDR3 extends over 15 amino acids. Trimming removed 0 bases at V and 8 bases at J, with 16 bases between. The CDR3 loop reads CATSRDRAGAGGYTF. CDR3 DNA sequence: TGTGCCACCAGCAGAGATCGCGCGGGGGCAGGCGGCTACACCTTC. Full variable domain (rest looked up from reference TRBV15 and TRBJ1-2): DAMVIQNPRYQVTQFGKPVTLSCSQTLNHNVMYWYQQKSSQAPKLLFHYYDKDFNNEADTPDNFQSRRPNTSFCFLDIRSPGLGDTAMYLCATSRDRAGAGGYTFGSGTRLTVV.

The chain employs TRBV6-4 and TRBJ2-2, with 7 bases fitting TRBD2. CDR3 length: 16 residues. Losses at the gene ends were 6 bases for V and 6 bases for J; bases not matched to a gene: 13. CDR1 is MRHNA and CDR2 is SNTAGT in the germline V gene. The CDR3 DNA is TGTGCCAGCAGCGAGGCGGGGGAGGACGACGCCGGGGAGCTGTTTTTT. Its protein product is CASSEAGEDDAGELFF.

The chain employs TRBV4-2 and TRBJ1-3, with a possible D match to TRBD1 (6 bases). V lost 1 base to trimming and J lost 1 base, with 8 bases between them. Per the germline V gene, CDR1 is LGHNA and CDR2 is YNFKEQ. The CDR3 covers 15 residues. The CDR3 DNA reads as TGTGCCAGCAGCCAAGCAGGGGATTCTGGAAACACCATATATTTT. Amino acids: CASSQAGDSGNTIYF.

The chain combines TRBV29-1 with TRBJ2-7; 10 positions match TRBD1. The CDR3 is 13 residues long. Germline V gene sequence: CDR1 SQVTM, CDR2 ANQGSEA. V was pared by 3 bases and J by 4 bases, with 3 bases of the junction left unmatched. CDR3 nucleotide sequence: TGCAGCGTTGAGGGGACAGGGGAGTACGAGCAGTACTTC. It translates to CSVEGTGEYEQYF.

The CDR3 DNA reads TGTGCCAGTAAAACGGGACTAGCGGGGGGACTTAACGAGCAGTACTTC. Amino acids: CASKTGLAGGLNEQYF. The V and J genes are TRBV27 and TRBJ2-7, with 15 nucleotides matching TRBD2. Germline V lookup: CDR1 MNHEY, CDR2 SMNVEV (reference sequence). Unmatched junction bases numbered 11, after V lost 9 bases and J lost 5 bases. The CDR3 spans 16 residues.

V and J are TRBV5-6 and TRBJ2-1, with 7 bases that match TRBD2. J gave up 7 bases and V 1 base, and 5 bases lay outside the gene matches. CDR1 is SGHDT, CDR2 YYEEEE, per germline. The CDR3 has 14 residues. As DNA, the CDR3 is TGTGCCAGCAGCTTGTTCAACGGGAGGAATGAGCAGTTCTTC. Residues: CASSLFNGRNEQFF.

The chain combines TRBV6-1 with TRBJ1-2; D possibly corresponds to TRBD1 (5 bases). Looked up from germline, CDR1 is MNHNS and CDR2 is SASEGT. The CDR3 covers 13 residues. The V and J ends lost 6 bases and 4 bases respectively, with 12 bases between them. The CDR3 DNA reads TGTGCCAGCAGCCCCCTGGGGGGCTATGGCTACACCTTC. This encodes CASSPLGGYGYTF.

The chain recombines TRBV11-3 with TRBJ2-2; D unresolved. The CDR3 runs 16 residues. CDR1 is SGHNT, CDR2 YENEEA, per germline. Between the trimmed V and J ends, which lost 2 bases and 0 bases, there was a span of 10 bases. As DNA, the CDR3 is TGTGCCAGCAGCTTAAATGGGCCCCCGAACACCGGGGAGCTGTTTTTT. It yields the protein CASSLNGPPNTGELFF.

This clone came up once. The gene calls are TRBV28 and TRBJ1-2; D remains unclear. Germline V gives CDR1 MDHEN, CDR2 SYDVKM. V shed 3 bases and J shed 5 bases, with 7 bases lying between them. The CDR3 is made up of 12 amino acids. CDR3 coding DNA: TGTGCCAGCAGTTTTGGGCAATATGGCTACACCTTC. Translating it yields CASSFGQYGYTF.

This chain uses TRBV18 with TRBJ1-2; TRBD1 might be the D (6 bases). V dropped 0 bases and J dropped 1 base, with 9 bases sitting between them. The CDR3 has 15 amino acids. Germline loops: CDR1 KGHSH, CDR2 LQKENI. CDR3 sequence (DNA): TGTGCCAGCTCACCACCAGGACAGAGTAACTATGGCTACACCTTC. Protein product: CASSPPGQSNYGYTF.

This clone was detected a few times. The chain uses TRBV7-9 and TRBJ1-6, with D possibly being TRBD1 (5 bases). V was pared by 1 base and J by 9 bases, with 13 bases between. The germline V gene has CDR1 SEHNR and CDR2 FQNEAQ (reference sequence). This CDR3 has 15 amino acids. CDR3 loop: CASSLGGTGGSPLHF. As DNA, the CDR3 is TGTGCCAGCAGCTTAGGAGGAACGGGGGGTTCACCCCTCCACTTT.

The chain joins TRBV5-1 to TRBJ2-1; TRBD2 aligns across 8 bases. This CDR3 spans 17 amino acids. Germline trimming cut 4 bases from V and 2 bases from J; bases unmatched to any gene: 11. Germline loops: CDR1 SGHRS, CDR2 YFSETQ. This CDR3 is CASSGDLGTSTYNEQFF. CDR3 nucleotides: TGCGCCAGCAGCGGAGACCTCGGGACTAGTACCTACAATGAGCAGTTCTTC. Full variable domain (remainder filled in from reference TRBV5-1 and TRBJ2-1): KAGVTQTPRYLIKTRGQQVTLSCSPISGHRSVSWYQQTPGQGLQFLFEYFSETQRNKGNFPGRFSGRQFSNSRSEMNVSTLELGDSALYLCASSGDLGTSTYNEQFFGPGTRLTVL.

The CDR3 bases are TGTGCCAGCAGCTCACTAGCGGAGGGAGAGCAGTTCTTC. Translating it yields CASSSLAEGEQFF. This chain uses TRBV7-3 with TRBJ2-1; TRBD2 agrees at 8 bases. Per germline, CDR1 SGHTA and CDR2 FQGTGA. The CDR3 totals 13 residues. With V trimmed by 4 bases and J by 10 bases, 6 bases remained unmatched.

The V and J genes are TRBV3-1 (or the pseudogene TRBV3-2) and TRBJ2-2; 14 nucleotides align to TRBD2. Germline V gene lookup returns CDR1 LGHDT and CDR2 YNNKEL (reference sequence). V trimming: 8 bases; J trimming: 2 bases; junction bases outside the gene matches: 10. This CDR3 region has 18 residues. For the CDR3, the DNA is TGTGCCAGCTCGCACCCGGGACTAGCGGGGGCCAACACCGGGGAGCTGTTTTTT. Translation gives CASSHPGLAGANTGELFF.

This chain uses TRBV18 with TRBJ2-7; 9 nucleotides line up with TRBD1. This CDR3 contains 15 residues. V dropped 0 bases and J dropped 6; count of bases not matched to a gene: 6. Germline V gene sequence: CDR1 KGHSH, CDR2 LQKENI. This CDR3 is CASSPPTGGRVEQYF. CDR3 bases: TGTGCCAGCTCACCACCGACAGGGGGAAGGGTCGAGCAGTACTTC.

This rearrangement joins TRBV3-1 (or the pseudogene TRBV3-2) to TRBJ2-3, with a tentative D call TRBD2 (6 bases). Trimming took off 0 bases at V and 5 bases at J, with 12 bases between the two ends. The germline gives CDR1 LGHDT, CDR2 YNNKEL (reference sequence). The CDR3 has 15 amino acids. In nucleotides, the CDR3 is TGTGCCAGCAGCCAAGATGGAGGGGTTGGAGATACGCAGTATTTT. Translating gives CASSQDGGVGDTQYF.

This clone was picked up a small number of times. The J gene is TRBJ2-7, the V gene TRBV11-3, with D possibly being TRBD2 (6 bases). This CDR3 contains 13 residues. Trimming removed 1 base at V and 6 bases at J, with 10 bases between. The germline CDR1 and CDR2 sequences are SGHNT and YENEEA. CDR3 in amino acids: CASSLGTMTEQYF. In DNA, the CDR3 is TGTGCCAGCAGCTTAGGGACTATGACCGAGCAGTACTTC.